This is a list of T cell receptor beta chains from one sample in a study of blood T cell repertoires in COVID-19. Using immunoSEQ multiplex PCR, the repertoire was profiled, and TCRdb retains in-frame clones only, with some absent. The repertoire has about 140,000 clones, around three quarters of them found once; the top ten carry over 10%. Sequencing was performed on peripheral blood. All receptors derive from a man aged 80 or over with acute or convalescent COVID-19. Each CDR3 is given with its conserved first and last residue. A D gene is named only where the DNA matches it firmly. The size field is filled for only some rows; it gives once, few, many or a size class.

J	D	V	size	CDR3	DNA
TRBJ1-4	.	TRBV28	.	CASSSQSSGSTNEKLFF	TGTGCCAGCAGCTCCCAATCATCGGGGTCGACTAATGAAAAACTGTTTTTT
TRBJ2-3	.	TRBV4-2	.	CASRQAGAADTQYF	TGTGCCAGCAGGCAGGCAGGGGCTGCAGATACGCAGTATTTT
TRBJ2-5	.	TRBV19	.	CASSKSSVAETQYF	TGTGCCAGTAGTAAGAGTAGCGTTGCGGAGACCCAGTACTTC
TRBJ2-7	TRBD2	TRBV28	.	CASSSVSSGVTYEQYF	TGTGCCAGCAGTTCGGTGTCTAGCGGGGTTACCTACGAGCAGTACTTC
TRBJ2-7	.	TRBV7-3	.	CASSSPGRTVIYF	TGTGCCAGCAGCTCACCAGGACGGACAGTGATATACTTC
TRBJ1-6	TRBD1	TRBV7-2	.	CASSSRDSRSPLHF	TGTGCCAGCAGCTCCCGGGACAGCCGTTCACCCCTCCACTTT
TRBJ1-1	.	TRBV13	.	CASSRGGGAGTEAFF	TGTGCCAGCAGCCGTGGTGGAGGGGCGGGCACTGAAGCTTTCTTT
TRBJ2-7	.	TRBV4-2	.	CASSQVQGGLYEQYF	TGTGCCAGCAGCCAAGTCCAGGGCGGTCTCTACGAGCAGTACTTC
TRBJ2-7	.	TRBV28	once	CASSPGGIVYEQYF	TGTGCCAGCAGTCCAGGAGGGATAGTTTACGAGCAGTACTTC
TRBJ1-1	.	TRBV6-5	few	CASGAANTEAFF	TGTGCCAGTGGGGCGGCGAACACTGAAGCTTTCTTT
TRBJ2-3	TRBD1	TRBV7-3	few	CASSLRPGGMSTDTQYF	TGTGCCAGCAGCTTAAGGCCAGGGGGCATGAGCACAGATACGCAGTATTTT
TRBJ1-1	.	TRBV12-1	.	CASSFNWGTGNTEAFF	.
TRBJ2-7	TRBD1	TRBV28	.	CASRRQGTLREQYF	TGTGCCAGCCGGAGACAGGGGACTTTAAGAGAGCAGTACTTC
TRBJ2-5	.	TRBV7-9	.	CASSLVSYQETQYF	TGTGCCAGCAGCTTAGTCTCCTACCAAGAGACCCAGTACTTC
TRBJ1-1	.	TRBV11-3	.	CASSHREGTEAFF	TGTGCCAGCAGCCACAGGGAGGGCACTGAAGCTTTCTTT
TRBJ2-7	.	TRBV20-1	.	CSASLHPSEQYF	TGCAGTGCTAGTTTGCACCCGAGCGAGCAGTACTTC
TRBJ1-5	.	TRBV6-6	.	CASSGTSNQPQHF	TGTGCCAGCAGTGGGACTTCCAATCAGCCCCAGCATTTT
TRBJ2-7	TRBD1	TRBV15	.	CATSRGTQGYEQYF	TGTGCCACCAGCAGGGGTACACAGGGGTACGAGCAGTACTTC
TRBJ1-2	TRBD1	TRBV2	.	CASSRDRGTGYGYTF	TGTGCCAGCAGCCGGGACAGGGGAACAGGCTATGGCTACACCTTC
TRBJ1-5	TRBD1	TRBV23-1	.	CASSQSGTGRDSSNQPQHF	TGCGCCAGCAGTCAATCCGGGACAGGGAGGGATTCAAGCAATCAGCCCCAGCATTTT
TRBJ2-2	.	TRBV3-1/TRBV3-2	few	CASDGNTNTGELFF	TGTGCCAGCGACGGGAATACGAACACCGGGGAGCTGTTTTTT
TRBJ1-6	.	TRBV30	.	CAWSVTRSSYNSPLHF	TGTGCCTGGAGTGTAACCCGGAGCTCCTATAATTCACCCCTCCACTTT
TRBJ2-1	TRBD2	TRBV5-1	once	CASSLLAGDTNEQFF	TGCGCCAGCAGCTTACTAGCGGGGGATACCAATGAGCAGTTCTTC
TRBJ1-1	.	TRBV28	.	CASILTDRREAFF	TGTGCCAGCATCCTAACAGACAGGCGGGAAGCTTTCTTT
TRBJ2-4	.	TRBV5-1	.	CASSFGAGAKNIQYF	TGCGCCAGCAGCTTCGGTGCAGGGGCAAAAAACATTCAGTACTTC
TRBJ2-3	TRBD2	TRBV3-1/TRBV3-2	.	CASSQGKRGGRTDTQYF	TGTGCCAGCAGCCAAGGGAAGCGGGGGGGCCGCACAGATACGCAGTATTTT
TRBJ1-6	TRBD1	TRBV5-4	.	CASSRGQGVSPLHF	TGTGCCAGCAGCCGGGGACAGGGTGTATCACCCCTCCACTTT
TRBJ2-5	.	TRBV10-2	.	CASSGADQETQYF	TGCGCCAGCAGTGGTGCAGACCAAGAGACCCAGTACTTC
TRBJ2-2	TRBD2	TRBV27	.	CASTGAGGGELFF	TGTGCCAGCACGGGAGCGGGGGGCGGGGAGCTGTTTTTT
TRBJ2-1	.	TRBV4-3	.	CASSQDTGGEQFF	TGCGCCAGCAGCCAAGATACCGGGGGAGAGCAGTTCTTC
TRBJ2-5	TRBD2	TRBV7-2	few	CASERGGLETQYF	TGTGCCAGCGAGCGGGGGGGCCTAGAGACCCAGTACTTC
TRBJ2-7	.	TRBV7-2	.	CASSYSPEHEQYF	TGTGCCAGCAGCTATTCTCCGGAGCACGAGCAGTACTTC
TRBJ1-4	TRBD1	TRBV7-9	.	CASSSDRGSEKLFF	TGTGCCAGCAGCTCGGACAGGGGATCTGAAAAACTGTTTTTT
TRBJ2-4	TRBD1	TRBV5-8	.	CATLDRGIAKNIQYF	TGTGCCACCCTGGACAGGGGGATAGCCAAAAACATTCAGTACTTC
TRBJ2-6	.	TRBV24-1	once	CATSDSGRRQNPGANVLTF	TGTGCCACCAGTGATTCAGGCAGACGACAGAATCCTGGGGCCAACGTCCTGACTTTC